This T cell receptor beta chain was sequenced for a study of radiotherapy plus CTLA-4 blockade in lung cancer. The germline gives CDR1 SEHNR, CDR2 FQNEAQ (reference sequence). Trimming took 7 bases from V and 3 from J, leaving 13 bases between them. The CDR3 sequence is 14 residues long. Assay: immunoSEQ multiplex PCR; the TCRdb copy retains only in-frame clones and omits some. Of 30,000 to 35,000 clones in the sample, 70% were seen once. The chain combines TRBV7-9 with TRBJ2-1; D may be TRBD1 or TRBD2 (5 bases each). Material: peripheral blood, obtained from a patient treated with radiotherapy plus ipilimumab. This clonotype was sampled from a human donor with non-small cell lung cancer who had stable disease on radiotherapy plus ipilimumab. The CDR3: CASTGTLYYNEQFF. The CDR3 DNA reads TGTGCCAGCACCGGGACCCTCTACTACAATGAGCAGTTCTTC.